This T cell receptor (beta chain) was captured in a study of shared clonotypes between healthy human individuals. CD45RO negativity and positive selection for CCR7 defined naive CD8 cells, a population that excluded terminally differentiated effector memory CD45RA+ cells. Germline CDR1 SGDLS, CDR2 YYNGEE. This CDR3 has 12 residues. Between the trimmed V and J ends, which lost 3 bases and 5 bases, there was a span of 8 bases. Genomic DNA belonging to each subset was distributed in equal measure over several immunoSEQ plates. TCRdb's copy holds only in-frame clones and misses some; the assay was immunoSEQ multiplex PCR. The table has around 2,000,000 clones, 85% to 95% seen once. As concerns this clone: What it binds is unknown.

Whole-study findings and limits: Blood was the only sampled material, and tissue repertoires likely differ.

This chain uses TRBV9 with TRBJ1-1; TRBD1 is a possible D gene (5 bases). The sequenced material came from naive CD8+ T cells sorted from blood. The receptor was isolated from a man aged 18-30 years in good health. The CDR3 DNA is TGTGCCAGCAGCGGCTGGGGGACTGAAGCTTTCTTT. This encodes CASSGWGTEAFF.